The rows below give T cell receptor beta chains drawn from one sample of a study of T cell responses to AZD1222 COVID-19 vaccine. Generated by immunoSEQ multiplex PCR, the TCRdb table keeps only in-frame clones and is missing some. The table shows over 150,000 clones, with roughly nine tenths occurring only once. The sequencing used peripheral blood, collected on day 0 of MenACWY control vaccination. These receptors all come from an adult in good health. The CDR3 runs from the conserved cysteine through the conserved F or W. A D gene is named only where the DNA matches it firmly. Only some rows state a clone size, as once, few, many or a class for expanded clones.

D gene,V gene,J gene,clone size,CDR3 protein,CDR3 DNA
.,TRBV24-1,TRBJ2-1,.,CATSWPVDKFF,TGTGCCACCAGTTGGCCGGTGGATAAGTTCTTC
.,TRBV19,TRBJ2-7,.,CASSIVLTGAEQYF,TGTGCCAGTAGTATAGTTTTGACGGGAGCCGAGCAGTACTTC
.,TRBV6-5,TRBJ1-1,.,CASTRGGGDTEAFF,TGTGCCAGCACTCGTGGGGGCGGGGACACTGAAGCTTTCTTT
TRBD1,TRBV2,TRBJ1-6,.,CASSQDRGRTPLHF,TGTGCCAGCAGCCAAGACAGGGGGCGCACACCCCTCCACTTT
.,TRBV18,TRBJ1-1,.,CASSPQTRVDTEAFF,TGTGCCAGCTCACCACAGACAAGGGTGGACACTGAAGCTTTCTTT
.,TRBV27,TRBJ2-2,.,CASSSSRNTGELFF,TGTGCCAGCAGTTCGTCAAGGAACACCGGGGAGCTGTTTTTT
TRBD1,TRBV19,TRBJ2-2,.,CASHRGRVGELFF,TGTGCCAGTCACAGGGGGCGGGTCGGGGAGCTGTTTTTT
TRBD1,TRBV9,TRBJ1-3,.,CASSVYDRGLRDTIYF,TGTGCCAGCAGCGTGTACGACAGGGGGCTCCGGGACACCATATATTTT
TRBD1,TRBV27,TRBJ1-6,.,CASSFSGQGGFPSPLHF,TGTGCCAGCAGTTTCTCGGGACAGGGAGGCTTTCCATCACCCCTCCACTTT
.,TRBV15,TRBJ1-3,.,CATSREQHSGNTIYF,TGTGCCACCAGCAGAGAACAGCACTCTGGAAACACCATATATTTT
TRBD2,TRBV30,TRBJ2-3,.,CAWSISGSIDTQYF,TGTGCCTGGAGTATAAGCGGGAGCATAGATACGCAGTATTTT
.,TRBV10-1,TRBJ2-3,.,CASKGGGVDTQYF,TGCGCCAGCAAGGGCGGGGGCGTAGATACGCAGTATTTT
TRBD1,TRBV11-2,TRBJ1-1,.,CASSLGADRDTEAFF,TGTGCCAGCAGCTTAGGTGCGGACAGGGACACTGAAGCTTTCTTT
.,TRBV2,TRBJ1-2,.,CASTYRVNYGYTF,TGTGCCAGCACGTACAGGGTTAACTATGGCTACACCTTC
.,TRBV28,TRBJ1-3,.,CASSLWGGGFGNTIYF,TGTGCCAGCAGTTTATGGGGGGGTGGGTTCGGAAACACCATATATTTT
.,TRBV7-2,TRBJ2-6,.,CASSLAMTSGANVLTF,TGTGCCAGCAGCTTAGCCATGACCTCTGGGGCCAACGTCCTGACTTTC
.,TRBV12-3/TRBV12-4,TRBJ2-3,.,CASSRRGTDTQYF,TGTGCCAGCAGTCGCCGAGGCACAGATACGCAGTATTTT
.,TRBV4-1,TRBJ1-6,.,CASSQLTDTPSPLHF,TGCGCCAGCAGCCAACTAACGGATACCCCGTCACCCCTCCACTTT
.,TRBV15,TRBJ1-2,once,CATSSLAAGGLGYTF,TGTGCCACCAGCAGTTTGGCGGCCGGGGGTCTTGGCTACACCTTC
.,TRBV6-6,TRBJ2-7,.,CASSYSGSTSTREQYF,TGTGCCAGCAGTTACTCTGGCAGTACGTCAACGAGGGAGCAGTACTTC
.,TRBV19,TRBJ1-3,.,CASRSTGPGNTIYF,TGTGCCAGTAGGTCGACAGGTCCTGGAAACACCATATATTTT
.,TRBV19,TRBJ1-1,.,CASTPGRQNTEAFF,TGTGCCAGTACCCCGGGACGGCAGAACACTGAAGCTTTCTTT
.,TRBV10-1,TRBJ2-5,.,CANTTPVAQYF,TGCGCCAACACTACCCCGGTGGCCCAGTACTTC
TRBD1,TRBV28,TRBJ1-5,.,CASSLQGHQPQHF,TGTGCCAGCAGTCTACAGGGGCATCAGCCCCAGCATTTT
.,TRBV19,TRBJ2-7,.,CASSIQAGQPYEQYF,TGTGCCAGTAGTATACAAGCAGGGCAGCCCTACGAGCAGTACTTC
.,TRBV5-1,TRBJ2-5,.,CASSGQGSLQETQYF,TGCGCCAGCAGTGGTCAGGGCTCTTTACAAGAGACCCAGTACTTC
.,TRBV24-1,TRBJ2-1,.,CATSDPDGKNYNEQFF,TGTGCCACCAGTGACCCGGACGGGAAAAACTACAATGAGCAGTTCTTC
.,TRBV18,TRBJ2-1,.,CASSPPPPWGEQFF,TGTGCCAGCTCACCACCGCCCCCGTGGGGTGAGCAGTTCTTC
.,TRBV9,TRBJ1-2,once,CASSVGSSYGYTF,TGTGCCAGCAGCGTAGGTTCAAGCTATGGCTACACCTTC
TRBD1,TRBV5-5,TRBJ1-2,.,CASSLTGDGYGYTF,TGTGCCAGCAGCTTGACAGGGGATGGCTATGGCTACACCTTC
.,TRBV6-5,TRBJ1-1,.,CASSYSRGNTEAFF,TGTGCCAGCAGTTACTCGAGGGGGAACACTGAAGCTTTCTTT
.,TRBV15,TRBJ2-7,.,CATSPRQSSYEQYF,TGTGCCACCAGCCCCCGGCAGTCAAGCTACGAGCAGTACTTC
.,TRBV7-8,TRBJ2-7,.,CASSRSGEGYYEQYF,TGTGCCAGCAGCCGGAGCGGAGAGGGGTACTACGAGCAGTACTTC
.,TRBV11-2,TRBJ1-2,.,CASSLRGNGYTF,TGTGCCAGCAGCTTACGGGGGAACGGCTACACCTTC
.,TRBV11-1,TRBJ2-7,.,CASRPGIAYEQYF,TGTGCCAGCAGACCGGGGATAGCCTACGAGCAGTACTTC
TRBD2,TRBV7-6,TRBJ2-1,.,CASSPTSGGAPNEQFF,TGTGCCAGCAGCCCTACAAGCGGGGGGGCCCCCAATGAGCAGTTCTTC
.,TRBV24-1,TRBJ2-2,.,CATSDTDRGGYTGELFF,TGTGCCACCAGTGACACCGACAGGGGAGGGTACACCGGGGAGCTGTTTTTT
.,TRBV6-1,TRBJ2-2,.,CASSESRNTGELFF,TGTGCCAGCAGTGAATCGCGAAACACCGGGGAGCTGTTTTTT
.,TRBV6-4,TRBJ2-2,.,CASSDSGLGSNTGELFF,TGTGCCAGCAGTGACTCAGGCCTAGGTTCGAACACCGGGGAGCTGTTTTTT
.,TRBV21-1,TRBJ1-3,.,CASTQRRGRTGNTIYF,TGTGCCAGCACCCAAAGAAGGGGGCGCACTGGAAACACCATATATTTT
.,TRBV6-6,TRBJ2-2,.,CASSSGSNSELFF,TGTGCCAGCAGCTCGGGGTCAAATTCAGAGCTGTTTTTT
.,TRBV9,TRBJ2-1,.,CASSAGSYNEQFF,TGTGCCAGCAGCGCCGGTAGCTACAATGAGCAGTTCTTC
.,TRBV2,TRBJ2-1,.,CASRKESSYNEQFF,TGTGCCAGCAGGAAGGAGAGCTCCTACAATGAGCAGTTCTTC
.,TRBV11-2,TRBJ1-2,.,CASSAVRGNYGYTF,TGTGCCAGCAGCGCCGTCCGGGGTAACTATGGCTACACCTTC
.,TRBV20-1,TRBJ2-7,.,CSASFYGKSSYEQYF,TGCAGTGCTAGTTTTTACGGGAAGAGCTCCTACGAGCAGTACTTC
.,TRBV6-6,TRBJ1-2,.,CASRDRLYGYTF,TGTGCCAGCAGGGACAGATTATATGGCTACACCTTC
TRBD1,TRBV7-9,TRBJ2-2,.,CERQGQENTGELFF,TGTGAGAGACAGGGCCAAGAGAACACCGGGGAGCTGTTTTTT
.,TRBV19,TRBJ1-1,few,CASSQGVNTEAFF,TGTGCCAGTAGTCAGGGAGTGAACACTGAAGCTTTCTTT
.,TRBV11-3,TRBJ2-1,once,CASRAYRDRYNEQFF,TGTGCCAGCAGGGCTTACAGGGACCGCTACAATGAGCAGTTCTTC
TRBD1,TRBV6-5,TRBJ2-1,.,CASSYLREGAGEQFF,TGTGCCAGCAGTTACCTTAGAGAGGGGGCTGGTGAGCAGTTCTTC
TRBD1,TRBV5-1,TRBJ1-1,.,CASSLEQGAEAFF,TGCGCCAGCAGCCTTGAACAGGGGGCTGAAGCTTTCTTT
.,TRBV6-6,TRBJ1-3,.,CASFSGNTIYF,TGTGCCAGCTTCTCTGGAAACACCATATATTTT
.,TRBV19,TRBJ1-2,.,CASSGLTGLDYGYTF,TGTGCCAGTAGTGGCCTAACAGGGTTGGACTATGGCTACACCTTC
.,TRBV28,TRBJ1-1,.,CATIDRWDTEAFF,TGTGCCACCATTGACAGGTGGGACACTGAAGCTTTCTTT
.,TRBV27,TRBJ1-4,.,CASSPTGRSNEKLFF,TGTGCCAGCAGTCCCACAGGGAGATCTAATGAAAAACTGTTTTTT
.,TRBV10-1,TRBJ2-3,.,CASSESPNRVDTQYF,TGCGCCAGCAGTGAGTCCCCGAACCGGGTGGATACGCAGTATTTT
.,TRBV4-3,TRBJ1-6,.,CASSQDTGIDSPLHF,TGCGCCAGCAGCCAAGATACAGGGATTGATTCACCCCTCCACTTT
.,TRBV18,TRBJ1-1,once,CASSPPPGNTEAFF,TGTGCCAGCTCACCACCACCGGGGAACACTGAAGCTTTCTTT
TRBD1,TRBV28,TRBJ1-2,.,CASRTGNGGYTF,TGTGCCAGCAGGACAGGGAACGGTGGCTACACCTTC